This TCR beta chain emerged from a study of human thymus T cells. Clones were sequenced by immunoSEQ multiplex PCR, and TCRdb holds only the in-frame ones, with some missing. The sample yields tens of thousands of clones, approximately 95% seen once. Germline CDR1 and CDR2: SGHTA and FQGNSA. There are 15 residues in the CDR3. V was cut by 4 bases and J by 5 bases, with 15 bases left in between. Study-wide points: Gene usage for V and J segments appeared biased in thymic and blood repertoires.

During surgery, about 0.5-1 mL peripheral blood was drawn from four of eight donors. Note on this clone: Its specificity is not known.

The V and J genes are TRBV7-2 and TRBJ2-4; a weak D match, TRBD1 (5 bases). This receptor was taken from a boy under three years old with a congenital heart defect but otherwise immunologically healthy. The sample comprised blood. CDR3 sequence: CASSSRWGLENIQYF. The CDR3 DNA is TGTGCCAGCAGCTCCCGGTGGGGCTTGGAAAACATTCAGTACTTC.